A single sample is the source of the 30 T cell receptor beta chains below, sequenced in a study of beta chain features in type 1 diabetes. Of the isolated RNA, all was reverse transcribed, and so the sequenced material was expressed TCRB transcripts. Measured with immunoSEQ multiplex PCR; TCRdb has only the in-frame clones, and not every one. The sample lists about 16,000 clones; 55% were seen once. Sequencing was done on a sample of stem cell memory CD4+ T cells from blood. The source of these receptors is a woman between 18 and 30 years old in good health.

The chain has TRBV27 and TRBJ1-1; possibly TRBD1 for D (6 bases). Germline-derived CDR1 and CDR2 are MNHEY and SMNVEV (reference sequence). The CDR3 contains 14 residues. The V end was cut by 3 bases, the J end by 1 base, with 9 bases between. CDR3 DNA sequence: TGTGCCAGCAGTTTTCACAGGGCGAACACTGAAGCTTTCTTT. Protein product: CASSFHRANTEAFF.

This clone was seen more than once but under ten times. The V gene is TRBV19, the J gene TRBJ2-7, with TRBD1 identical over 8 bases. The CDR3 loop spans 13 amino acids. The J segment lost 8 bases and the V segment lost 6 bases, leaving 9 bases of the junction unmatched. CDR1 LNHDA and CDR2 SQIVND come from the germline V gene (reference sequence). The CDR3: CASSLDRGNKQYF. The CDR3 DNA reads TGTGCCAGTAGCCTCGACAGGGGTAACAAGCAGTACTTC.

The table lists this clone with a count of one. The CDR3 DNA reads as TGTGCCAGCAGAGGACTAGCGGGAGGGGTTACCGGGGAGCTGTTTTTT. Residues: CASRGLAGGVTGELFF. The chain employs TRBV27 and TRBJ2-2, with TRBD2 identical over 15 bases. CDR1 is MNHEY, CDR2 SMNVEV, per germline (reference sequence). CDR3 length: 16 amino acids. The V segment lost 6 bases and the J segment 5 bases; nucleotides outside the gene matches: 4.

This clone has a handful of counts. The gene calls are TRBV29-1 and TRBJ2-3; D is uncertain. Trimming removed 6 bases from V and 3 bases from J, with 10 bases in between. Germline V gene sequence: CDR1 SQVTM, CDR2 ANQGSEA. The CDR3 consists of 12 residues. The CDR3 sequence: CSVTHGTDTQYF. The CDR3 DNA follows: TGCAGCGTAACCCACGGGACAGATACGCAGTATTTT.

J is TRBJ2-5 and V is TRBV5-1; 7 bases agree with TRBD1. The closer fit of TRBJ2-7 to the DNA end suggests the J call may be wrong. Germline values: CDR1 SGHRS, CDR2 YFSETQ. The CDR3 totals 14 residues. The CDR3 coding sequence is TGCGCCAGCAGCCCAGTGACAGGGAAGGACGAGCAGTACTTC. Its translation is CASSPVTGKDEQYF.

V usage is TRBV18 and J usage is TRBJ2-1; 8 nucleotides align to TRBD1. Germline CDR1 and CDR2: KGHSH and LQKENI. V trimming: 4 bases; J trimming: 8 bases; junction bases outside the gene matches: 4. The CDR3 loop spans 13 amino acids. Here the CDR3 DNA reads TGTGCCAGCTCACAGGACAGGGACGATGAGCAGTTCTTC. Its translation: CASSQDRDDEQFF.

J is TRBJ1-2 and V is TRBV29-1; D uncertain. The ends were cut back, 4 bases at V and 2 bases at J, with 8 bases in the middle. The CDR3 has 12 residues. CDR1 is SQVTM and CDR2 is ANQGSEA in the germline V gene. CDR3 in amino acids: CSVASGNYGYTF. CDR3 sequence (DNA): TGCAGCGTTGCCTCAGGAAACTATGGCTACACCTTC. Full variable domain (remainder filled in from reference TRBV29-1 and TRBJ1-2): SAVISQKPSRDICQRGTSLTIQCQVDSQVTMMFWYRQQPGQSLTLIATANQGSEATYESGFVIDKFPISRPNLTFSTLTVSNMSPEDSSIYLCSVASGNYGYTFGSGTRLTVV.

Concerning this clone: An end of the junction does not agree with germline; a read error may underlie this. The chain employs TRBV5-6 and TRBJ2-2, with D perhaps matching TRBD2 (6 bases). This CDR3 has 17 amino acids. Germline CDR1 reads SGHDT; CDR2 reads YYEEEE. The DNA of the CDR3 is TGTGCCAGCAGCTTGGTAGGGACTGCCGGGAGAACCGCGGAGCTGTTTTTT. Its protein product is CASSLVGTAGRTAELFF.

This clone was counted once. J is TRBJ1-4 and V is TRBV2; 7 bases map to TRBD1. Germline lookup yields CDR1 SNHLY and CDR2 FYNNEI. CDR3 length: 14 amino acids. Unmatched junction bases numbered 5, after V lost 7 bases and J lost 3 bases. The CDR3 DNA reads TGTGCCAGCACAGACAGGGATGCTAATGAAAAACTGTTTTTT. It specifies CASTDRDANEKLFF.

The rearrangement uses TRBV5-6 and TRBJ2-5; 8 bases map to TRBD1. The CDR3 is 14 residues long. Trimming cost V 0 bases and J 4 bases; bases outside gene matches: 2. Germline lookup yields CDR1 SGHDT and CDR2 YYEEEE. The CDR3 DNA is TGTGCCAGCAGCTTGGATGGGACAGGAGAGACCCAGTACTTC. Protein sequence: CASSLDGTGETQYF.

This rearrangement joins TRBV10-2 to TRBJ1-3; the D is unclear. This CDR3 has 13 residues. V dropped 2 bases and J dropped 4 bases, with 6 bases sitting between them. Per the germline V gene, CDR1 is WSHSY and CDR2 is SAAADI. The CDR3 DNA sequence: TGCGCCAGCAGTGAGCAGGTCGGAAACACCATATATTTT. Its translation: CASSEQVGNTIYF.

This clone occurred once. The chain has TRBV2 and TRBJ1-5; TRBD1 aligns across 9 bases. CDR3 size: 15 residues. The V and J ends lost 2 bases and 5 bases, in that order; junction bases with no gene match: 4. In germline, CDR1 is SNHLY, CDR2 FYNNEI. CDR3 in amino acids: CASSESGQGYQPQHF. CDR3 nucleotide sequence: TGTGCCAGCAGTGAATCGGGACAGGGCTATCAGCCCCAGCATTTT.

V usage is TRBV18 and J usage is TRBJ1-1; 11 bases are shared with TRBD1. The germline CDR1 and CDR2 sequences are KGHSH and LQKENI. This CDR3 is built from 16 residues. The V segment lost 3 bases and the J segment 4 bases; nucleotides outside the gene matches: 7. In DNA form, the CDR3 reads TGTGCCAGCTCACCCGGACAGGGGGCTGTGAGCACTGAAGCTTTCTTT. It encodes CASSPGQGAVSTEAFF.

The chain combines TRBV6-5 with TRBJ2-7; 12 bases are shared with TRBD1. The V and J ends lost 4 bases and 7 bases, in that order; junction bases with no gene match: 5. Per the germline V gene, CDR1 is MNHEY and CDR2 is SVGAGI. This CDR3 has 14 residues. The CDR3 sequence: CASSSGTGGREQYF. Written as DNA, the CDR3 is TGTGCCAGCAGTTCCGGGACAGGGGGCCGGGAGCAGTACTTC.

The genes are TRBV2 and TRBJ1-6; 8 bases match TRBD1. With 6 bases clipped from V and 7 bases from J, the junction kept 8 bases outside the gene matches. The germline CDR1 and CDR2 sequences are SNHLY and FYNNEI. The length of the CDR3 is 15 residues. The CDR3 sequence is CASSPTGTGNSPLHF. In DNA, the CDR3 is TGTGCCAGCAGCCCCACCGGGACAGGAAATTCACCCCTCCACTTT.

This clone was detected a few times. The CDR3 region has the DNA TGTGCCAGCAGCTTAGCGCTTTGGCTAGCGGAAAACTACAATGAGCAGTTCTTC. Protein product: CASSLALWLAENYNEQFF. The genes are TRBV7-2 and TRBJ2-1; 7 nucleotides match TRBD2. Germline V gene data show CDR1 as SGHTA and CDR2 as FQGNSA. With V trimmed by 0 bases and J by 3 bases, 11 bases remained unmatched. The CDR3 spans 18 residues.

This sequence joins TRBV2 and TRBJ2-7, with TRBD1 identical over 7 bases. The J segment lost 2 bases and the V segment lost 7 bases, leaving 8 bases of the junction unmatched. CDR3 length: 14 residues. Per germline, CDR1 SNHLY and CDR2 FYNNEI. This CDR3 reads CASMLQGLTYEQYF. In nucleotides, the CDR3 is TGTGCCAGCATGTTACAGGGGCTCACCTACGAGCAGTACTTC.

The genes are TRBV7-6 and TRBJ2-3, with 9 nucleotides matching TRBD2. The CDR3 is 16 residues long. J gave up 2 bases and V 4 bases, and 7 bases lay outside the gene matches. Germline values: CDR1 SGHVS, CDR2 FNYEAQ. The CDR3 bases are TGTGCCAGCAGCTCCGATCTAGCGGGAAACACAGATACGCAGTATTTT. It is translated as CASSSDLAGNTDTQYF.

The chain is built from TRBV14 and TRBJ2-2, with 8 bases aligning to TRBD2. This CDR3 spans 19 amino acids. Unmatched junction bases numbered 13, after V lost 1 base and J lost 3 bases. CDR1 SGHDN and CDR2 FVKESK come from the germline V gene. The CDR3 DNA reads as TGTGCCAGCAGCCAAGTGGCCTCCGCGGGGGGCGATCACACCGGGGAGCTGTTTTTT. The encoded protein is CASSQVASAGGDHTGELFF.

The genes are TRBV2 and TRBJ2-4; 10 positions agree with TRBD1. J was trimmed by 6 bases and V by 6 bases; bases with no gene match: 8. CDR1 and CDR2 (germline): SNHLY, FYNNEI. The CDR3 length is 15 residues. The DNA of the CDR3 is TGTGCCAGCAGCCCGTCCCGGACAGGGGGAAACATTCAGTACTTC. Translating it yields CASSPSRTGGNIQYF.

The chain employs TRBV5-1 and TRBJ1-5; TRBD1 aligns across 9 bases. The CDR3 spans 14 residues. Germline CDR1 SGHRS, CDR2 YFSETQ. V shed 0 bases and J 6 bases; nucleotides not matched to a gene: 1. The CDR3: CASSLEGQGQPQHF. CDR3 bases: TGCGCCAGCAGCTTGGAGGGACAGGGTCAGCCCCAGCATTTT.

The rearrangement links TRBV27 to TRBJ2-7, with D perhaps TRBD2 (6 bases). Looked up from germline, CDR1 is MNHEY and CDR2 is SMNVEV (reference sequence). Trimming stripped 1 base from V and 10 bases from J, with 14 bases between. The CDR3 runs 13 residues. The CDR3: CASSLFFGRGQYF. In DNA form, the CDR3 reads TGTGCCAGCAGTTTATTTTTTGGGCGGGGACAGTACTTC.

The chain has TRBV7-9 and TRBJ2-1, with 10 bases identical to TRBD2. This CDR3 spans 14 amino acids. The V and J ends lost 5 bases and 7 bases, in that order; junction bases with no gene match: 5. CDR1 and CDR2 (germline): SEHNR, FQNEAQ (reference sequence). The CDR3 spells CASSPSGGANEQFF. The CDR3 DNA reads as TGTGCCAGCAGCCCAAGCGGGGGGGCTAATGAGCAGTTCTTC.

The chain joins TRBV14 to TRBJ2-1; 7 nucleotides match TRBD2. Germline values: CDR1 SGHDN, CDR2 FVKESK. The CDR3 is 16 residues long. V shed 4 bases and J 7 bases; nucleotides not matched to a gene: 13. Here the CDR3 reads CASSPGLAALLNEQFF. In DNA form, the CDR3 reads TGTGCCAGCAGCCCGGGCCTAGCGGCCCTTTTGAATGAGCAGTTCTTC.

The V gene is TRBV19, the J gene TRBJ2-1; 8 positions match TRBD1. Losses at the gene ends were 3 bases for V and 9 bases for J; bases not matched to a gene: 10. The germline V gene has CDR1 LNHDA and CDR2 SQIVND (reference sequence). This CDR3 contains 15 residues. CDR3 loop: CASSIEQGGLGEQFF. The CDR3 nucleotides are TGTGCCAGTAGTATTGAACAGGGGGGATTGGGTGAGCAGTTCTTC.

CDR3 residues: CASSTVNTGELFF. The CDR3 region has the DNA TGTGCCAGTAGTACCGTAAACACCGGGGAGCTGTTTTTT. The V and J genes are TRBV19 and TRBJ2-2; the D is unclear. The CDR3 has 13 amino acids. Germline CDR1 and CDR2: LNHDA and SQIVND (reference sequence). The ends were cut back, 4 bases at V and 2 bases at J, with 5 bases in the middle.

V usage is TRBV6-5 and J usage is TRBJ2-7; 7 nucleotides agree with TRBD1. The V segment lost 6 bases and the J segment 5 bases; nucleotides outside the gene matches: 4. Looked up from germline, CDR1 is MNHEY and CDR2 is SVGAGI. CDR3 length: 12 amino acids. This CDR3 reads CASRQGPNEQYF. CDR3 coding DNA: TGTGCCAGCAGACAGGGGCCTAACGAGCAGTACTTC.

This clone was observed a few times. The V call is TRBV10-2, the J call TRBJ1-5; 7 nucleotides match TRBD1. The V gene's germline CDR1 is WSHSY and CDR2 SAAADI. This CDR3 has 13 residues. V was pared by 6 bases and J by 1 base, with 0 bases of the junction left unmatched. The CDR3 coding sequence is TGCGCCAGCAGGGGACAGAGCAATCAGCCCCAGCATTTT. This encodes CASRGQSNQPQHF.

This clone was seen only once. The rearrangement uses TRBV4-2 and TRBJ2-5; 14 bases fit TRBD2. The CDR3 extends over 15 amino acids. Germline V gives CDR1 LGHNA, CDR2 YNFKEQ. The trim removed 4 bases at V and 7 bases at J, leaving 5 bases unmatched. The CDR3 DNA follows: TGTGCCAGCAGCCCTGGGACTAGCGGGAGCGTGACCCAGTACTTC. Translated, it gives CASSPGTSGSVTQYF.

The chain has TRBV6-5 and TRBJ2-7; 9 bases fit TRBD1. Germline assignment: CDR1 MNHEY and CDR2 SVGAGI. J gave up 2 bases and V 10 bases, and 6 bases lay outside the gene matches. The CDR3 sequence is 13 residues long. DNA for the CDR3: TGTGCCACCACCGGACAGGGGACCTACGAGCAGTACTTC. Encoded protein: CATTGQGTYEQYF.